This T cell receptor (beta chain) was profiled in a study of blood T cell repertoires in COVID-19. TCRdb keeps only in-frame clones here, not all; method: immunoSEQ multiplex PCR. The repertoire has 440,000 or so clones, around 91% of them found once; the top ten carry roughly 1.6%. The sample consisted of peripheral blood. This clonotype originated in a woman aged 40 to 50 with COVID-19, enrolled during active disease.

CDR3 residues: CASSERSSSYNSPLHF. CDR3 nucleotides: TGTGCCAGTAGTGAAAGGAGTAGCTCCTATAATTCACCCCTCCACTTT. The genes are TRBV19 and TRBJ1-6; D is ambiguous. This CDR3 comprises 16 residues. CDR1 and CDR2 (germline): LNHDA, SQIVND (reference sequence). The V end was cut by 5 bases, the J end by 0 bases, with 11 bases between.